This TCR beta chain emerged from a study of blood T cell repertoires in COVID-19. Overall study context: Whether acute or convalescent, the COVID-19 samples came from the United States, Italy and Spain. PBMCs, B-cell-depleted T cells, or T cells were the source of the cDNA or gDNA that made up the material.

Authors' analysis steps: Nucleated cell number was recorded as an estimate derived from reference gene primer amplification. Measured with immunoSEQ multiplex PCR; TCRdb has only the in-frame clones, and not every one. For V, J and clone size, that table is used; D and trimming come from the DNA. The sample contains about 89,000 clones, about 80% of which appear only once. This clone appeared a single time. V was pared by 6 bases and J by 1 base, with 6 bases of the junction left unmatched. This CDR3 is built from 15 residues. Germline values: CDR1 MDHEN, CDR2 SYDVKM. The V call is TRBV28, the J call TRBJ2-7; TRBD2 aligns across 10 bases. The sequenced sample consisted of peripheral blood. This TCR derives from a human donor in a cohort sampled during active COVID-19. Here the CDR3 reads CASSQGLAASYEQYF. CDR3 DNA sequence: TGTGCCAGCAGCCAAGGACTAGCGGCTTCCTACGAGCAGTACTTC. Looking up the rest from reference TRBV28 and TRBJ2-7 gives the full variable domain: DVKVTQSSRYLVKRTGEKVFLECVQDMDHENMFWYRQDPGLGLRLIYFSYDVKMKEKGDIPEGYSVSREKKERFSLILESASTNQTSMYLCASSQGLAASYEQYFGPGTRLTVT.